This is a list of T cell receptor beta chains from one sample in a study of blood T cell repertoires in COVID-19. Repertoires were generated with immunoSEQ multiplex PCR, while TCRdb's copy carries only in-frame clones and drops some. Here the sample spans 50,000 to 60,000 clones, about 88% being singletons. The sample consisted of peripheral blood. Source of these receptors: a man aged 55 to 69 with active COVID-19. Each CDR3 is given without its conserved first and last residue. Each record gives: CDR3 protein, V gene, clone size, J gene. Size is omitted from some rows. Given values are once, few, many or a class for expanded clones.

CDR3aa: ASSSIRRLAGGGTQY; v_gene: TRBV11-2; abundance: once; j_gene: TRBJ2-3
CDR3aa: ASSYNRGNNEQF; v_gene: TRBV6-5; abundance: few; j_gene: TRBJ2-1
CDR3aa: ASSLGQGDGYT; v_gene: TRBV5-1; abundance: .; j_gene: TRBJ1-2
CDR3aa: ASSLRDAYEQY; v_gene: TRBV3-1/TRBV3-2; abundance: .; j_gene: TRBJ2-7
CDR3aa: ASSLESPQGRQNNQPQH; v_gene: TRBV7-9; abundance: .; j_gene: TRBJ1-5
CDR3aa: ASSATNYGYT; v_gene: TRBV13; abundance: few; j_gene: TRBJ1-2
CDR3aa: AVTRVADNEQF; v_gene: TRBV30; abundance: once; j_gene: TRBJ2-1
CDR3aa: ASSSGVTYEQY; v_gene: TRBV28; abundance: .; j_gene: TRBJ2-7
CDR3aa: SASRASHRTDTQY; v_gene: TRBV20-1; abundance: .; j_gene: TRBJ2-3
CDR3aa: ASSMGLAGSGELF; v_gene: TRBV7-3; abundance: few; j_gene: TRBJ2-2
CDR3aa: ASSLTAGGGGNTDTQY; v_gene: TRBV7-3; abundance: .; j_gene: TRBJ2-3
CDR3aa: ARYRDRPYEQY; v_gene: TRBV9; abundance: .; j_gene: TRBJ2-7
CDR3aa: ASSQLSGSGETQY; v_gene: TRBV19; abundance: .; j_gene: TRBJ2-5
CDR3aa: ASSLRGMSTGELF; v_gene: TRBV7-8; abundance: .; j_gene: TRBJ2-2
CDR3aa: ASSPTLASTDTQY; v_gene: TRBV11-3; abundance: once; j_gene: TRBJ2-3
CDR3aa: ASSQDPGLAGVLQY; v_gene: TRBV3-1/TRBV3-2; abundance: .; j_gene: TRBJ2-7
CDR3aa: ATSVQGAQQETQY; v_gene: TRBV15; abundance: .; j_gene: TRBJ2-5
CDR3aa: ASSKSGTEETQY; v_gene: TRBV6-6; abundance: once; j_gene: TRBJ2-5
CDR3aa: ATSDQLRDTSYEQY; v_gene: TRBV24-1; abundance: .; j_gene: TRBJ2-7
CDR3aa: ASSLTAEDTEAF; v_gene: TRBV7-3; abundance: .; j_gene: TRBJ1-1
CDR3aa: ASGLVRQDLKNIQY; v_gene: TRBV12-5; abundance: .; j_gene: TRBJ2-4
CDR3aa: ASSLRREGLEQY; v_gene: TRBV5-1; abundance: .; j_gene: TRBJ2-7
CDR3aa: ASSLLDSYTLT; v_gene: TRBV27; abundance: .; j_gene: TRBJ1-2
CDR3aa: ASSAGPPSYEQY; v_gene: TRBV5-1; abundance: .; j_gene: TRBJ2-7
CDR3aa: ASSGGPGELF; v_gene: TRBV5-6; abundance: .; j_gene: TRBJ2-2
CDR3aa: ANQGASTEAF; v_gene: TRBV2; abundance: .; j_gene: TRBJ1-1
CDR3aa: AGSALAPSGNEQF; v_gene: TRBV6-6; abundance: .; j_gene: TRBJ2-1
CDR3aa: ASRSDFRGRSYEQY; v_gene: TRBV27; abundance: .; j_gene: TRBJ2-7
CDR3aa: ASSLLAGAPETQY; v_gene: TRBV4-1; abundance: .; j_gene: TRBJ2-5
CDR3aa: ASSLERRGTQY; v_gene: TRBV11-3; abundance: once; j_gene: TRBJ2-5
CDR3aa: ASSESAGFGYT; v_gene: TRBV25-1; abundance: .; j_gene: TRBJ1-2
CDR3aa: ASSPMTPRASNTDTQY; v_gene: TRBV28; abundance: .; j_gene: TRBJ2-3
CDR3aa: ASSFSTATYEQY; v_gene: TRBV2; abundance: .; j_gene: TRBJ2-7
CDR3aa: ASSVTAASNYGYT; v_gene: TRBV27; abundance: .; j_gene: TRBJ1-2
CDR3aa: ASGSPRWSSGSTDTQY; v_gene: TRBV2; abundance: .; j_gene: TRBJ2-3
CDR3aa: ASSATVEQY; v_gene: TRBV6-6; abundance: .; j_gene: TRBJ2-7
CDR3aa: AWSTGTGTDTQY; v_gene: TRBV30; abundance: once; j_gene: TRBJ2-3
CDR3aa: ASGQWVGETQY; v_gene: TRBV6-5; abundance: .; j_gene: TRBJ2-5
CDR3aa: ASSPMVLILGGYT; v_gene: TRBV3-1/TRBV3-2; abundance: once; j_gene: TRBJ1-2
CDR3aa: ASSLFLGAGETQY; v_gene: TRBV27; abundance: .; j_gene: TRBJ2-5
CDR3aa: ASTLAGGAGANVLT; v_gene: TRBV2; abundance: .; j_gene: TRBJ2-6
CDR3aa: ASSRTGAYEQY; v_gene: TRBV2; abundance: .; j_gene: TRBJ2-7
CDR3aa: ASSEEEEGHANTEAF; v_gene: TRBV2; abundance: .; j_gene: TRBJ1-1
CDR3aa: ASKVAVDSYNEQF; v_gene: TRBV2; abundance: .; j_gene: TRBJ2-1